These T cell receptor beta chains were read from a single sample in a study of Graves' ophthalmopathy and Graves' hyperthyroidism. TCRdb re-analysed the multiplex PCR reads in MiXCR, keeping a single row per CDR3 protein. The sample holds approximately 640,000 distinct CDR3 sequences, about two fifths seen once. Sequences were obtained from peripheral blood. Receptors were obtained from an adult man with Graves' ophthalmopathy. CDR3s include the opening cysteine and the closing phenylalanine or tryptophan. A D gene is named only where the DNA matches it firmly. Rows give clone size only sometimes, using once, few, many, or a class for an expanded clone.

j_gene: TRBJ2-7; d_gene: TRBD2; v_gene: TRBV3-1; abundance: few; CDR3aa: CASSPILAGNYEQYF; CDR3nt: TGTGCCAGCAGCCCTATTCTAGCGGGAAACTACGAGCAGTACTTC
j_gene: TRBJ1-4; d_gene: .; v_gene: TRBV5-1; abundance: many; CDR3aa: CASSGRPGEKLFF; CDR3nt: TGCGCCAGCAGCGGCCGGCCGGGGGAAAAACTGTTTTTT
j_gene: TRBJ2-5; d_gene: .; v_gene: TRBV7-9; abundance: many; CDR3aa: CASSHTTIETQYF; CDR3nt: TGTGCCAGCAGCCACACAACTATAGAGACCCAGTACTTC
j_gene: TRBJ2-5; d_gene: .; v_gene: TRBV7-2; abundance: .; CDR3aa: CASSLVAGMDETQYF; CDR3nt: TGTGCCAGCAGCTTAGTGGCGGGCATGGACGAGACCCAGTACTTC
j_gene: TRBJ2-7; d_gene: TRBD1; v_gene: TRBV10-3; abundance: many; CDR3aa: CATAGTGLYEQYF; CDR3nt: TGTGCCACCGCCGGGACAGGACTTTACGAGCAGTACTTC
j_gene: TRBJ2-7; d_gene: TRBD1; v_gene: TRBV5-4; abundance: .; CDR3aa: CASSRTGPTSYEQYF; CDR3nt: TGTGCCAGCAGCCGGACAGGTCCTACGTCCTACGAGCAGTACTTC
j_gene: TRBJ2-2; d_gene: .; v_gene: TRBV7-9; abundance: many; CDR3aa: CAISQGRPNTGELFF; CDR3nt: TGTGCCATCTCGCAGGGGCGGCCGAACACCGGGGAGCTGTTTTTT
j_gene: TRBJ2-5; d_gene: TRBD1; v_gene: TRBV6-6; abundance: many; CDR3aa: CASSMGQQETQYF; CDR3nt: TGTGCCAGCAGCATGGGACAGCAAGAGACCCAGTACTTC
j_gene: TRBJ2-5; d_gene: TRBD2; v_gene: TRBV7-2; abundance: .; CDR3aa: CASILATGRETQYF; CDR3nt: TGTGCCAGCATACTAGCGACGGGGAGAGAGACCCAGTACTTC
j_gene: TRBJ1-6; d_gene: TRBD1; v_gene: TRBV19; abundance: once; CDR3aa: CASSNTGTGGHNLHF; CDR3nt: TGTGCCAGTAGTAACACCGGGACAGGGGGCCACAATCTCCACTTT
j_gene: TRBJ1-2; d_gene: .; v_gene: TRBV5-1; abundance: many; CDR3aa: CASSLEGPLYGYTF; CDR3nt: TGCGCCAGCAGCTTGGAGGGTCCGCTATATGGCTACACCTTC
j_gene: TRBJ1-1; d_gene: .; v_gene: TRBV25-1; abundance: .; CDR3aa: CASSPLALTEAFF; CDR3nt: TGTGCCAGCTCACCACTAGCCCTGACTGAAGCTTTCTTT
j_gene: TRBJ1-1; d_gene: .; v_gene: TRBV4-2; abundance: few; CDR3aa: CASSQDHGGNTETFF; CDR3nt: TGTGCCAGCAGCCAAGATCACGGTGGAAACACTGAAACTTTCTTT